This T cell receptor beta chain appears in the sequencing data of a study of blood T cell repertoires in COVID-19. Study-wide context: PBMCs, B-cell-depleted T cells, or T cells provided the cDNA or gDNA that made up the material.

The method was immunoSEQ multiplex PCR; TCRdb's version includes in-frame clones alone and lacks a portion of them. Among 150,000 to 200,000 clones listed, around three quarters were seen once. Per the germline V gene, CDR1 is SGHTA and CDR2 is FQGTGA. V lost 1 base and J lost 10, with 13 bases in between. The CDR3 runs 13 residues. Participant age was about 18 to 89 years, and participants resided in 25 or so US areas. Cohorts were based on clinical histories the participants reported. This sequence joins TRBV7-3 and TRBJ1-1; no clear D gene. This TCR derives from a woman in her fifties or sixties with acute COVID-19. Input material: PBMCs or T cells enriched from blood (not recorded which). The chain's CDR3 is CASSLNQREGAFF. In DNA, the CDR3 is TGTGCCAGCAGCTTAAACCAGAGGGAGGGAGCTTTCTTT.